Below, 26 T cell receptor beta chains from the same sample are listed, as sequenced in a study of blood T cell repertoires in COVID-19. Clones were read by immunoSEQ multiplex PCR, and TCRdb kept only the in-frame ones, dropping some. The data contain some 200,000 clones, roughly 80% of them singletons. The specimen was peripheral blood. These receptors originate from an older woman with COVID-19, enrolled during active disease.

The V gene is TRBV5-1, the J gene TRBJ1-2; a possible D gene is TRBD1 (6 bases). V lost 0 bases and J 5 bases, leaving 11 bases between the germline ends. There are 14 residues in the CDR3. The germline V gene has CDR1 SGHRS and CDR2 YFSETQ. Here the CDR3 reads CASSLAGEFYGYTF. The CDR3 region has the DNA TGCGCCAGCAGCTTGGCAGGGGAGTTTTATGGCTACACCTTC.

The gene calls are TRBV28 and TRBJ2-4; 12 bases are shared with TRBD1. The CDR3 runs to 13 residues. V trimming: 6 bases; J trimming: 9 bases; junction bases outside the gene matches: 3. CDR1 and CDR2 from the germline V gene are MDHEN and SYDVKM. CDR3 loop: CASRGQGAVIQYF. The CDR3, as DNA: TGTGCCAGCAGGGGACAGGGGGCGGTCATTCAGTACTTC.

V and J are TRBV30 and TRBJ1-3; a possible D gene is TRBD1 (5 bases). The CDR3 totals 15 residues. V shed 2 bases and J shed 2 bases, with 13 bases lying between them. CDR1 is GTSNPN and CDR2 is SVGIG in the germline V gene (reference sequence). CDR3 sequence (DNA): TGTGCCTGGAGTAAGGGGTCAGTGCCTGGAAACACCATATATTTT. Amino acid sequence: CAWSKGSVPGNTIYF.

This clone has only a few counts. The CDR3 DNA reads as TGTGCCAGTATCAATCGACAGGGCAACTATGGCTACACCTTC. Translated: CASINRQGNYGYTF. The chain employs TRBV19 and TRBJ1-2; 7 bases are a match to TRBD1. The length of the CDR3 is 14 residues. Germline CDR1 LNHDA, CDR2 SQIVND (reference sequence). J lost 2 bases, V lost 7 bases, and 7 bases had no gene match.

The table lists this clone with a few counts. The chain is built from TRBV7-8 and TRBJ1-2; D is possibly TRBD1 (5 bases). The CDR3 sequence is 13 residues long. The V and J ends lost 5 bases and 1 base respectively, with 8 bases between them. In germline, CDR1 is SGHVS, CDR2 FQNEAQ. Written as DNA, the CDR3 is TGTGCCAGCAGCCCAGACAGTAACTATGGCTACACCTTC. Amino acid sequence: CASSPDSNYGYTF.

This chain joins TRBV28 and TRBJ1-2; the match to TRBD1 covers 9 bases. The CDR3 extends over 14 amino acids. Unmatched junction bases numbered 7, after V lost 5 bases and J lost 6 bases. Germline V CDR1 and CDR2: MDHEN, SYDVKM. CDR3 sequence (DNA): TGTGCCAGCAGTCCGACCGGGACAGGGCATGGCTACACCTTC. Translating it yields CASSPTGTGHGYTF.

CDR3 nucleotide sequence: TGTGCCAGCAGCGTCCTTAGGGGACTACGCGGGAGGGAGACCCAGTACTTC. It specifies CASSVLRGLRGRETQYF. V gene TRBV28 combines with J gene TRBJ2-5; 8 bases are a match to TRBD2. Per germline, CDR1 MDHEN and CDR2 SYDVKM. This CDR3 region has 17 residues. The V segment lost 6 bases and the J segment 5 bases; nucleotides outside the gene matches: 17.

The chain has TRBV4-2 and TRBJ1-5; 9 bases map to TRBD1. The CDR3 totals 14 residues. V was clipped by 1 base and J by 5 bases; unmatched bases: 0. Per the germline V gene, CDR1 is LGHNA and CDR2 is YNFKEQ. The chain's CDR3 is CASSQGDRDQPQHF. As DNA, the CDR3 is TGTGCCAGCAGCCAAGGGGACAGGGATCAGCCCCAGCATTTT.

V gene TRBV2 combines with J gene TRBJ2-7, with a possible D match to TRBD1 (5 bases). Germline V gene data show CDR1 as SNHLY and CDR2 as FYNNEI. Trimming left V 5 bases short and J 2 bases short, with 10 bases between. CDR3 length equals 13 residues. The CDR3 bases are TGTGCCAGCAGTTCGTCAGGGCCCTACGAGCAGTACTTC. Amino acid sequence: CASSSSGPYEQYF.

The rearrangement joins TRBV7-2 to TRBJ1-6; the D is unclear. V lost 6 bases to trimming and J lost 13 bases, with 13 bases between them. From germline, CDR1 is SGHTA and CDR2 FQGNSA. This CDR3 is built from 12 residues. This CDR3 reads CASSSRANPLHF. Written as DNA, the CDR3 is TGTGCCAGCAGTTCGAGGGCCAACCCCCTCCACTTT. The whole variable domain, filled in from reference TRBV7-2 and TRBJ1-6, reads GAGVSQSPSNKVTEKGKDVELRCDPISGHTALYWYRQSLGQGLEFLIYFQGNSAPDKSGLPSDRFSAERTGGSVSTLTIQRTQQEDSAVYLCASSSRANPLHFGNGTRLTVT.

The rearrangement joins TRBV6-5 to TRBJ1-1; D remains unclear. Trimming cost V 2 bases and J 0 bases, with 4 bases left between them. The CDR3 contains 13 residues. Germline CDR1 is MNHEY and CDR2 is SVGAGI. This chain's CDR3 is CASSYVMNTEAFF. In DNA form, the CDR3 reads TGTGCCAGCAGTTACGTCATGAACACTGAAGCTTTCTTT.

This clone has just a few counts. The chain employs TRBV3-1 (or the pseudogene TRBV3-2) and TRBJ2-3; TRBD1 agrees at 7 bases. V lost 5 bases, J lost 8 bases, and 13 bases stayed unmatched. The CDR3 totals 15 residues. Looked up from germline, CDR1 is LGHDT and CDR2 is YNNKEL (reference sequence). The CDR3 DNA follows: TGTGCCAGCAGCTCTTCTTATACAGGGGAAGGTACGCAGTATTTT. It is translated as CASSSSYTGEGTQYF.

The chain combines TRBV27 with TRBJ1-1, with D unclear. The V gene's germline CDR1 is MNHEY and CDR2 SMNVEV (reference sequence). V was trimmed by 4 bases and J by 4 bases, leaving 10 bases between them. The CDR3 is 13 residues long. The CDR3 DNA reads as TGTGCCAGCAGTTGGGCTCTGACCACTGAAGCTTTCTTT. This codes for CASSWALTTEAFF.

This rearrangement joins TRBV28 to TRBJ1-1, with 8 bases that match TRBD1. The V gene's germline CDR1 is MDHEN and CDR2 SYDVKM. The CDR3 consists of 14 residues. V lost 10 bases to trimming and J lost 6 bases; unmatched junction nucleotides: 13. The CDR3 sequence: CAITEGRGRSEAFF. DNA of the CDR3: TGTGCCATCACCGAAGGCAGGGGGCGTTCTGAAGCTTTCTTT.

This clone was counted once. A read error may produce the germline difference seen at one junction end. Other DNA sequences of this sample code for an identical CDR3. The CDR3 DNA is TGCGCCAGCAGCTTGGCGCCGGGACTAGCGGGGGGGCAGGGTGAGCAGTTCTTC. This translates into CASSLAPGLAGGQGEQFF. The chain employs TRBV7-3 and TRBJ2-1; TRBD2 aligns across 16 bases. Germline V gene data show CDR1 as SGHTA and CDR2 as FQGTGA. The CDR3 runs 18 residues.

CDR3 DNA: TGTGCCAGCACTCGTGACAGAAACTATGGCTACACCTTC. Its protein product is CASTRDRNYGYTF. The gene calls are TRBV7-9 and TRBJ1-2, with D perhaps TRBD1 (5 bases). In germline, CDR1 is SEHNR, CDR2 FQNEAQ (reference sequence). This CDR3 is 13 amino acids long. V was pared by 7 bases and J by 2 bases, with 11 bases between.

The DNA for the CDR3 is TGTGCTAGTGGTTTAGGGACAGGGAGGACAGATACGCAGTATTTT. It encodes CASGLGTGRTDTQYF. The genes are TRBV12-5 and TRBJ2-3; 9 nucleotides align to TRBD1. Germline CDR1 and CDR2: LGHNT and FRNRAP. This CDR3 is 15 amino acids long. J lost 3 bases, V lost 3 bases, and 4 bases had no gene match.

This chain uses TRBV3-1 (or the pseudogene TRBV3-2) with TRBJ1-1, with D possibly matching TRBD1 (6 bases). Germline loops: CDR1 LGHDT, CDR2 YNNKEL (reference sequence). V was shortened by 4 bases and J by 8 bases, with 11 bases between the two germline ends. The CDR3 runs 12 residues. The chain's CDR3 is CASSRQAREAFF. DNA of the CDR3: TGTGCCAGCAGCCGACAGGCTAGAGAAGCTTTCTTT.

The chain recombines TRBV19 with TRBJ1-1, with 11 bases matching TRBD1. The CDR3 totals 16 residues. J lost 4 bases, V lost 5 bases, and 9 bases had no gene match. CDR1 LNHDA and CDR2 SQIVND come from the germline V gene (reference sequence). CDR3 in amino acids: CASSPSSGTGGTEAFF. In DNA, the CDR3 is TGTGCCAGTAGTCCTAGTTCCGGGACAGGGGGCACTGAAGCTTTCTTT.

J is TRBJ1-3 and V is TRBV28; 9 bases are a match to TRBD1. Trimming removed 2 bases from V and 7 bases from J; junction bases left unmatched: 9. Germline CDR1 MDHEN, CDR2 SYDVKM. The CDR3 loop spans 16 amino acids. This chain's CDR3 is CASSLEGQGLGNTIYF. CDR3 DNA: TGTGCCAGCAGTTTAGAGGGACAGGGTTTAGGGAACACCATATATTTT.

The V gene is TRBV7-8, the J gene TRBJ2-1, with D tentatively TRBD2 (6 bases). Deletions cut 1 base from V and 3 bases from J, with 10 bases between. Germline loops: CDR1 SGHVS, CDR2 FQNEAQ. This CDR3 has 15 amino acids. The CDR3 nucleotides are TGTGCCAGCAGCTTAGATGGTAGCGGCTACAATGAGCAGTTCTTC. It is translated as CASSLDGSGYNEQFF.

The chain uses TRBV5-1 and TRBJ1-4, with TRBD1 matching 8 bases. The CDR3 sequence is 17 residues long. V was clipped by 4 bases and J by 8 bases; unmatched bases: 16. The V gene's germline CDR1 is SGHRS and CDR2 YFSETQ. CDR3 sequence: CASSLTGGLREGEKLFF. In nucleotides, the CDR3 is TGCGCCAGCAGCCTCACAGGGGGACTCCGAGAGGGGGAAAAACTGTTTTTT.

J is TRBJ1-5 and V is TRBV6-5, with 9 bases that match TRBD1. CDR1 MNHEY and CDR2 SVGAGI come from the germline V gene. This CDR3 contains 13 residues. The V and J ends lost 6 bases and 9 bases, in that order; junction bases with no gene match: 6. CDR3 sequence reads: CASSLQGASPQHF. CDR3 bases: TGTGCCAGCAGCCTACAGGGGGCCTCGCCCCAGCATTTT.

The gene calls are TRBV9 and TRBJ2-3, with D tentatively TRBD1 (5 bases). Germline V gene lookup returns CDR1 SGDLS and CDR2 YYNGEE. With 6 bases removed from V and 2 bases from J, the gap between germline ends came to 13 bases. The CDR3 sequence is 14 residues long. CDR3 bases: TGTGCCAGCAACCTCGACAGACCCACAGATACGCAGTATTTT. Its protein product is CASNLDRPTDTQYF. Full variable domain (remainder filled in from reference TRBV9 and TRBJ2-3): DSGVTQTPKHLITATGQRVTLRCSPRSGDLSVYWYQQSLDQGLQFLIQYYNGEERAKGNILERFSAQQFPDLHSELNLSSLELGDSALYFCASNLDRPTDTQYFGPGTRLTVL.

CDR3 protein: CASSLTGGTGELFF. DNA for the CDR3: TGTGCCAGCAGTTTAACAGGGGGCACCGGGGAGCTGTTTTTT. The gene calls are TRBV11-1 and TRBJ2-2; 8 bases align to TRBD1. The CDR3 covers 14 residues. Germline CDR1 is SGHAT and CDR2 is FQDESV (reference sequence). The V segment lost 6 bases and the J segment 4 bases; nucleotides outside the gene matches: 4.

The V call is TRBV12-5, the J call TRBJ2-7; maybe TRBD1 (6 bases). V lost 3 bases, J lost 5 bases, and 11 bases lay in between. Germline V CDR1 and CDR2: LGHNT, FRNRAP. This CDR3 comprises 13 residues. CDR3 in DNA: TGTGCTAGTGGTTTAACAGGGATCCACGAGCAGTACGTC. It is translated as CASGLTGIHEQYV.